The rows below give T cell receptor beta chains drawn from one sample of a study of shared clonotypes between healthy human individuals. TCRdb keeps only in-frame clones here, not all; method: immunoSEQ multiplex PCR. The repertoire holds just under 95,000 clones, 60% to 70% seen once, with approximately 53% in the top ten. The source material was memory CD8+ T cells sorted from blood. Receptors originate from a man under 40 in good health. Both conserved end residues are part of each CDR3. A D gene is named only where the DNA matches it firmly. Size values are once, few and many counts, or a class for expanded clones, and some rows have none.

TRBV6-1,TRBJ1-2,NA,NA,TGTGCCAGCAGCCCTGGGCAGCTGATCTATGGCTACACCTTC,CASSPGQLIYGYTF
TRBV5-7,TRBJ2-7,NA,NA,TGTGCCAGCAGCTTCAGGTCGCTCGAGCAGTACTTC,CASSFRSLEQYF
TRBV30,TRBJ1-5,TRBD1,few,TGTGCCTGGAGCGACAGGGGTCATCAGCCCCAGCATTTT,CAWSDRGHQPQHF
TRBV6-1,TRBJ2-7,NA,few,TGTGCCAGCAGTGACCCAGCGGTCCCCTACGAGCAGTACTTC,CASSDPAVPYEQYF
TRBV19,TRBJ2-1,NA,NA,TGTGCCACCTCCATTTGGGGCAATAAGTACAATGAGCAGTTCTTC,CATSIWGNKYNEQFF
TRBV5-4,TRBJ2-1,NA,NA,TGTGCCAGCAGCTTGGGGATAAACAGGGATCGGGCCAATGAGCAGTTCTTC,CASSLGINRDRANEQFF
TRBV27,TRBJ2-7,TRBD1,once,TGTGCCAGCGGCCTCGTGAGGGGGCGGGTAGCCTACGAGCAGTACTTC,CASGLVRGRVAYEQYF
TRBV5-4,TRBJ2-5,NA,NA,TGTGCCACATCATCGACGTATCAAGAGACCCAGTACTTC,CATSSTYQETQYF
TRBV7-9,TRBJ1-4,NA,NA,TGTGCCAGCAGCTTTCGGCAGGCGACTAATGAAAAACTGTTTTTT,CASSFRQATNEKLFF
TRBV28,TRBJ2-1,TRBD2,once,TGTGCCAGCAGCTCAAATGACCTGACTAGCGGGAGAAGAGGTGAGCAGTTCTTC,CASSSNDLTSGRRGEQFF
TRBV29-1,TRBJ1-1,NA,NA,TGCAGCGTCACTCGGATGAACACTGAAGCTTTCTTT,CSVTRMNTEAFF
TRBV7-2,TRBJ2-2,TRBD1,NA,TGTGCCAGCAGCTCGCTAAGGGGGCTAGCAGCCGGGGAGCTGTTTTTT,CASSSLRGLAAGELFF
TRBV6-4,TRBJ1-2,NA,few,TGTGCCAGCAGTGACTCGGAGGGAGGCAATGGCTACACCTTC,CASSDSEGGNGYTF
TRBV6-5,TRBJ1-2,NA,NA,TGTGCCAGCAGTTATGTGGGATCGAATGGCTACACCTTC,CASSYVGSNGYTF
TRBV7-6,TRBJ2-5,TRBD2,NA,TGTGCCAGCAGCTTAGCGTCTGGGGCTAGCGGACAAGAGACCCAGTACTTC,CASSLASGASGQETQYF
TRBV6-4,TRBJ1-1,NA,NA,TGTGCCAGCAGTTCGAGGACAGAGAAGAACACTGAAGCTTTCTTT,CASSSRTEKNTEAFF
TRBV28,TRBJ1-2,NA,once,TGTGCCAGCAGTTTGGGGGTTGGCTATGGCTACACCTTC,CASSLGVGYGYTF
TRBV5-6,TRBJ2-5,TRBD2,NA,TGTGCCAGCAGCTTGACTAGCGGGATGGAGACCCAGTACTTC,CASSLTSGMETQYF
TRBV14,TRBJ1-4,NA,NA,TGTGCCAGCAGCCAAGGGGGAATTGGTGAAAAACTGTTTTTT,CASSQGGIGEKLFF
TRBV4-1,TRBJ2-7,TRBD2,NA,TGCGCCAGCAGCCAAGTACTAGCGGGAGTCTACGAGCAGTACTTC,CASSQVLAGVYEQYF
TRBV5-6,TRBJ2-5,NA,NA,TGTGCCAGCAGCTTGGGGGGCAGGCCCAAAGAGACCCAGTACTTC,CASSLGGRPKETQYF
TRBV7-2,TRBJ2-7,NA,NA,TGTGCCAGCAGCTTAGGCAGAGCCTACGAGCAGTACTTC,CASSLGRAYEQYF
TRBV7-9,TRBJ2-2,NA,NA,TGTGCCAGCAGCTTAGGTGGAACCGGGGAGCTGTTTTTT,CASSLGGTGELFF
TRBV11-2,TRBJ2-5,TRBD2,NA,TGTGCCAGCAGCCGGTATAGCGGGAGGGCCCCGTTGGGCCAAGGGACCCAGTACTTC,CASSRYSGRAPLGQGTQYF
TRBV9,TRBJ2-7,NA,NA,TGTGCCAGCAGCGTTGGGGACTTTTACGAGCAGTACTTC,CASSVGDFYEQYF
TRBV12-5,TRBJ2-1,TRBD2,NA,TGTGCTAGTGCTGAGACTAGCGGAGCCTACAATGAGCAGTTCTTC,CASAETSGAYNEQFF
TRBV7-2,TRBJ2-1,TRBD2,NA,TGTGCCAGCAGCTTAGCTAGCGGGAGAAGTCAGTTCTTC,CASSLASGRSQFF
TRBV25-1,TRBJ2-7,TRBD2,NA,TGTGCCAGCACTGGGATCGGTAGCGGGAAAGAGCAGTACTTC,CASTGIGSGKEQYF
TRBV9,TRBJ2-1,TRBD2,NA,TGTGCCAGCAGCGCCGCCGGACTAGCGGGAGGTAATGAGCAGTTCTTC,CASSAAGLAGGNEQFF
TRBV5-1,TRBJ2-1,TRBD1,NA,TGCGCCAGCAGCTCCCAACAGGGGCGGAATGAGCAGTTCTTC,CASSSQQGRNEQFF
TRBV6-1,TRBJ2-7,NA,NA,TGTGCCAGCAGTGTCGTCGACGAGCAGTACTTC,CASSVVDEQYF
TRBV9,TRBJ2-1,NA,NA,TGTGCCAGCTCTCGGACCACGGATTTTGGCCCTAGCCAGTTCTTC,CASSRTTDFGPSQFF
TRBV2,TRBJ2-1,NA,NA,TGTGCCAGCACTACCGACACACGCCGTGAGCAGTTCTTC,CASTTDTRREQFF
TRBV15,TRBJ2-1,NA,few,TGTGCCACCAGCATCGAGCGTCCAGGGTCCTACAATGAGCAGTTCTTC,CATSIERPGSYNEQFF
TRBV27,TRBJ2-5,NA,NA,TGTGCCAGCAGTTTCGACGTTAACCGGGGGCAAGAGACCCAGTACTTC,CASSFDVNRGQETQYF
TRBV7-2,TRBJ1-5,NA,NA,TGTGCCAGCAGCCCTAGGTCAAGGGGGAACAATCAGCCCCAGCATTTT,CASSPRSRGNNQPQHF
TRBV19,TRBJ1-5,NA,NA,TGTGCCAGTAGTATTGGTCGTACCCTGGGGTATAGCAATCAGCCCCAGCATTTT,CASSIGRTLGYSNQPQHF
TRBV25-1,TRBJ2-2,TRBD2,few,TGTGCCAGCAGTGAATCAGCTAGCGGCACCGGGGAGCTGTTTTTT,CASSESASGTGELFF
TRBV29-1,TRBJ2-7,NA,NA,TGCAGCGTTGTCGTATCATCCTACGAGCAGTACTTC,CSVVVSSYEQYF
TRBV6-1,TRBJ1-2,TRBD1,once,TGTGCCAGCAGTCCAAGAGGGGGCGGCGGCTACACCTTC,CASSPRGGGGYTF
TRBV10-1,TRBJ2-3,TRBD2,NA,TGCGCCAGCAGTGATGCCGGGACTAGCAGAACAGATACGCAGTATTTT,CASSDAGTSRTDTQYF
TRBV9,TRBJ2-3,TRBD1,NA,TGTGCCAGCAGCCCTGAGGGACAGGGGGCCGCAGATACGCAGTATTTT,CASSPEGQGAADTQYF
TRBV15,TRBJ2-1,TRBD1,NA,TGTGCCACCAGTAAACTGGGGACAGGGTATTACAATGAGCAGTTCTTC,CATSKLGTGYYNEQFF
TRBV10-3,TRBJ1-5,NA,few,TGTGCCATCAGTGGCAACCGGGGCCTCAATCAGCCCCAGCATTTT,CAISGNRGLNQPQHF
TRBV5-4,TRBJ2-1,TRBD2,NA,TGTGCCAGCAGCCCCGCGACTAGCGGGAGACAGAGAGAGCAGTTCTTC,CASSPATSGRQREQFF
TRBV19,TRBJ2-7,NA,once,TGTGCCAGTAGTAAGCAGGGGACTAACTACGAGCAGTACTTC,CASSKQGTNYEQYF
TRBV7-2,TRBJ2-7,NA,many,TGTGCCAGCAGCCGATGGACCGGGAGCTGGTACGAGCAGTACTTC,CASSRWTGSWYEQYF
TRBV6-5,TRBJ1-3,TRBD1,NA,TGTGCCAGCAGTTACTCGGAGACAGGGCCTGGAAACACCATATATTTT,CASSYSETGPGNTIYF
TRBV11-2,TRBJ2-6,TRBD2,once,TGTGCCAGCAGCCACTTTAGCGGGACCTCTGGGGCCAACGTCCTGACTTTC,CASSHFSGTSGANVLTF
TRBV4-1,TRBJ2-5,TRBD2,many,TGCGCCAGCAGCCAAGAAGCGGGGGCCATCTTAGAGACCCAGTACTTC,CASSQEAGAILETQYF
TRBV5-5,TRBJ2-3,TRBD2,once,TGTGCCAGCTTGGTTATGACAGCGGGAGGTGGTACAGATACGCAGTATTTT,CASLVMTAGGGTDTQYF
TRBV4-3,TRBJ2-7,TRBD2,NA,TGCGCCAGCAGCCAATCTAGCGGGAGTGGGGCCTACGAGCAGTACTTC,CASSQSSGSGAYEQYF
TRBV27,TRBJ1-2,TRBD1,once,TGTGCCAGCAGCGGACAGGGGGCATATGGCTACACCTTC,CASSGQGAYGYTF